The clone carrying this TCR beta chain was found a few times. Sequencing was performed with immunoSEQ multiplex PCR; in TCRdb, only in-frame clones are kept and a portion is missing. The sample has 45,000 or so clones, about 87% seen once. Looked up from germline, CDR1 is SNHLY and CDR2 is FYNNEI. V was shortened by 6 bases and J by 7 bases, with 16 bases between the two germline ends. The CDR3 length is 14 residues. The sample is drawn from a study of blood T cell repertoires in COVID-19. Study details: Sites across the United States, Italy and Spain contributed samples from acute and convalescent COVID-19. Sources were T cells, B-cell-depleted T cells, or PBMCs; the material itself was cDNA or gDNA.

This sequence originates from a man older than 75 with acute or convalescent COVID-19. The sample consisted of peripheral blood. This chain connects TRBV2 to TRBJ1-3, with D possibly matching TRBD1 (5 bases). CDR3 coding DNA: TGTGCCAGCAGCCGAACGCCGGGGGTTAACACCATATATTTT. Its protein is CASSRTPGVNTIYF. The full variable domain, its missing parts supplied by reference TRBV2 and TRBJ1-3, is EPEVTQTPSHQVTQMGQEVILRCVPISNHLYFYWYRQILGQKVEFLVSFYNNEISEKSEIFDDQFSVERPDGSNFTLKIRSTKLEDSAMYFCASSRTPGVNTIYFGEGSWLTVV.